The subject of this entry is one T cell receptor beta chain. Antigen: not known. The protocol was immunoSEQ multiplex PCR, while the TCRdb copy is restricted to in-frame clones and leaves out a portion. The sample includes 65,000 to 70,000 clones, roughly 86% of them seen just once. The sample belongs to a study of T cell responses to AZD1222 COVID-19 vaccine. Study summary: Second doses at about 4 or about 12 weeks were pooled.

Study-wide findings and caveats: Distributed over spike, vaccine-associated CD4 TCRs predominated at 160-218 and 743-854.

Per the germline V gene, CDR1 is MNHEY and CDR2 is SVGAGI. V shed 2 bases and J shed 9 bases, with 13 bases lying between them. CDR3 length: 13 amino acids. This TCR was recovered from an adult in good health. The rearrangement joins TRBV6-5 to TRBJ1-1, with D tentatively TRBD1 (6 bases). The sample was peripheral blood, taken on day 0 of AZD1222 vaccination. In DNA, the CDR3 is TGTGCCAGCAGTTACGACAGGACGATAAAAGCTTTCTTT. Amino acid sequence: CASSYDRTIKAFF.